The clone carrying this T cell receptor beta chain was seen once. TCRdb's copy holds only in-frame clones and misses some; the assay was immunoSEQ multiplex PCR. The table lists 65,000 to 90,000 clones, 93% of them singletons. This record belongs to a study of technical replicates of blood from a few donors. The receptor comes from a human donor in good health. The source material was T cells isolated from PBMCs.

CDR3 sequence: CASSAGQDYSYNEQFF. The CDR3 DNA reads TGTGCCAGCAGCGCGGGACAGGACTACTCCTACAATGAGCAGTTCTTC. J is TRBJ2-1 and V is TRBV9; 8 bases match TRBD1. This CDR3 is 16 amino acids long. The junction had 5 bases not matched to a gene; V was cut back by 3 bases and J by 0 bases. Per germline, CDR1 SGDLS and CDR2 YYNGEE. Supplemented by reference TRBV9 and TRBJ2-1, the full variable domain reads DSGVTQTPKHLITATGQRVTLRCSPRSGDLSVYWYQQSLDQGLQFLIQYYNGEERAKGNILERFSAQQFPDLHSELNLSSLELGDSALYFCASSAGQDYSYNEQFFGPGTRLTVL.